This T cell receptor beta chain was sequenced for a study of beta chain features in type 1 diabetes. Background on the study: On cell yields, gender and age, patients and healthy donors were similar. Study-wide results and limits: The naive, central memory and Treg TCRB repertoires of patients appeared to be more similar to one another than those of healthy donors. Type 1 diabetes patients showed a moderate but significant shortening of TCRB CDR3s in all four CD4+ subsets.

The germline gives CDR1 GTSNPN, CDR2 SVGIG (reference sequence). The CDR3 is 13 amino acids. V lost 7 bases and J 4 bases, leaving 16 bases between the germline ends. Donors contributed one heparinised blood draw apiece, averaging about 120 mL. Every bit of the isolated RNA underwent reverse transcription, so sequencing read expressed TCRB transcripts. Assay used: immunoSEQ multiplex PCR; TCRdb lists only in-frame clones, some missing. This sample yields about 320,000 clones, of which around 15% are seen a single time; approximately 7% belongs to the top ten. In its sample, this clone was seen a few times. The antigen is unknown.

Sample: central memory CD4+ T cells from blood. The chain employs TRBV30 and TRBJ1-2, with D maybe TRBD1 (6 bases). The source of this sequence is a man aged 30 to 45 in good health. CDR3 loop: CAYRTEAFYGYTF. CDR3 nucleotide sequence: TGTGCCTATCGGACAGAAGCTTTCTATGGCTACACCTTC.